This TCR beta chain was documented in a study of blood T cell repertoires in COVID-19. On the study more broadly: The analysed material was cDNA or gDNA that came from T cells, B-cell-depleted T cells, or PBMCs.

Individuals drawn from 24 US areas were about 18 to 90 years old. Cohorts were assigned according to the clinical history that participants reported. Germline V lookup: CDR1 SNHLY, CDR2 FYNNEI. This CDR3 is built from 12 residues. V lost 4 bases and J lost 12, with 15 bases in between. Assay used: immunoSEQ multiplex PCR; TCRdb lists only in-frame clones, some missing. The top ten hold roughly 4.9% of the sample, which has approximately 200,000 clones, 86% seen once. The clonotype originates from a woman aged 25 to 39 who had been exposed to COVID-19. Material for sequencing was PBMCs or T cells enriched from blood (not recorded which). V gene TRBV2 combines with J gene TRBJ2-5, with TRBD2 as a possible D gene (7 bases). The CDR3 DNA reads TGTGCCAGCAGTGCCTTCAGGGGAGGGAAGTACTTC. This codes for CASSAFRGGKYF.